This T cell receptor (beta chain) appears in the sequencing data of a study of control samples from healthy donors and cancer patients. V shed 4 bases and J 2 bases; nucleotides not matched to a gene: 8. The CDR3 length is 15 residues. Germline V gene sequence: CDR1 SGHDT, CDR2 YYEEEE. Sequencing was performed with immunoSEQ multiplex PCR; in TCRdb, only in-frame clones are kept and a portion is missing. This sample has roughly 120,000 clones; 80% to 95% occur once, and the top ten carry approximately 7.8%. This chain connects TRBV5-6 to TRBJ2-7; TRBD2 matches at 8 bases. Specimen: blood. The source is a woman between 18 and 29 years old in good health. The CDR3: CASSPQAGAAYEQYF. CDR3 DNA: TGTGCCAGCAGCCCACAAGCGGGAGCGGCCTACGAGCAGTACTTC.